Many counts were recorded for the clone carrying this TCR beta chain. This sample is drawn from a study of CD8+CD57+ T cells in acquired aplastic anemia. Germline assignment: CDR1 MDHEN and CDR2 SYDVKM. This CDR3 comprises 11 residues. V lost 6 bases and J lost 8, with 10 bases in between. The sequenced patients had an expansion of CD8+CD57+ cells seen by flow cytometry. The diagnosis in all patients was severe acquired aplastic anemia. Patients were therapy-naive when their blood was sampled. Genomic DNA constituted the template upon which TCR beta VDJ and CDR3 profiling was performed. Using its own MiXCR run on the reads, TCRdb lists one record per CDR3 protein. Of around 190,000 distinct CDR3 sequences listed, less than 50% are singletons.

This chain connects TRBV28 to TRBJ1-1; tentative D call: TRBD1 (6 bases). The sequencing sample was made of sorted CD4+, CD8+, or CD8+CD57+ T cells (not recorded which) from PBMCs. The TCR originated in a human donor with aplastic anemia. The CDR3: CASRDSGEAFF. The CDR3 coding sequence is TGTGCCAGCAGGGACAGCGGAGAAGCTTTCTTT.